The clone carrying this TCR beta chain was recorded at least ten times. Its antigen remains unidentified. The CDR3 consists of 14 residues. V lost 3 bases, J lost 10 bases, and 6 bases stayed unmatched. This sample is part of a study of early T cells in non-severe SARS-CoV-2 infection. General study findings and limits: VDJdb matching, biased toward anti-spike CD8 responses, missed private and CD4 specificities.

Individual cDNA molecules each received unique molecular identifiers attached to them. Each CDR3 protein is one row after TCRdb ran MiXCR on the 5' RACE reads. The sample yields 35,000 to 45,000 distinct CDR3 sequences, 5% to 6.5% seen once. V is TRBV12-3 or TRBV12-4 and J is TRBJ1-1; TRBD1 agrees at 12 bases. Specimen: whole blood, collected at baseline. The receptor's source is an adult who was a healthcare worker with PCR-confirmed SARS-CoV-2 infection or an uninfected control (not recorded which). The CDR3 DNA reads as TGTGCCAGCAGTTTCGGGACAGGGGGCTTAGGAGCTTTCTTT. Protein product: CASSFGTGGLGAFF.